Below are 27 T cell receptor beta chains sequenced from a single sample in a study of shared clonotypes between healthy human individuals. Libraries were prepared by immunoSEQ multiplex PCR; TCRdb keeps only in-frame clonotypes and omits some of them. The table includes fewer than 850,000 clones, about 78% detected once. The specimen was memory CD4+ T cells sorted from blood. The subset was: CD45RA-negative fraction. The receptors stem from a woman aged 25-40 years in good health.

This clone appeared a few times. The CDR3 DNA follows: TGTGCCAGCAGTGGACCGCTTTCTTACTACGAGCAGTACTTC. It codes for CASSGPLSYYEQYF. The chain recombines TRBV2 with TRBJ2-7; D uncertain. CDR1 and CDR2 from the germline V gene are SNHLY and FYNNEI. V was shortened by 4 bases and J by 3 bases, with 13 bases between the two germline ends. The CDR3 spans 14 residues.

V and J are TRBV13 and TRBJ2-6; D is unclear. The V gene lost 7 bases and the J gene lost 1 base, with 8 bases spanning the gap. The CDR3 extends over 14 amino acids. CDR1 and CDR2 (germline): PRHDT, FYEKMQ (reference sequence). As DNA, the CDR3 is TGTGCCAGCACTAAGCTATCTGGGGCCAACGTCCTGACTTTC. Residues: CASTKLSGANVLTF.

The chain links TRBV10-3 to TRBJ1-5, with 7 bases matching TRBD1. The trim removed 6 bases at V and 6 bases at J, leaving 5 bases unmatched. Germline V gene data show CDR1 as ENHRY and CDR2 as SYGVKD. This CDR3 is built from 13 residues. The CDR3 is CAIRQGDGQPQHF. The CDR3 DNA follows: TGTGCCATCAGGCAGGGGGATGGTCAGCCCCAGCATTTT.

Only one count was recorded for this clone. This chain joins TRBV11-2 and TRBJ2-4, with unresolved D. CDR3 length: 18 amino acids. Germline V gene data show CDR1 as SGHAT and CDR2 as FQNNGV. V was pared by 4 bases and J by 0 bases, with 19 bases between. The CDR3 protein is CASSSDWTDALAKNIQYF. CDR3 in DNA: TGTGCCAGCAGCTCAGACTGGACGGACGCTTTAGCCAAAAACATTCAGTACTTC.

The chain links TRBV27 to TRBJ2-7; D could derive from TRBD1 or TRBD2 (6 bases each). Trimming took 6 bases from V and 4 from J, leaving 13 bases between them. Germline V CDR1 and CDR2: MNHEY, SMNVEV (reference sequence). The CDR3 extends over 13 amino acids. Written as DNA, the CDR3 is TGTGCCAGCAGGGGGGCAAGCGGGTACGAGCAGTACTTC. Translation gives CASRGASGYEQYF.

V usage is TRBV28 and J usage is TRBJ1-4; 7 bases line up with TRBD1. From germline, CDR1 is MDHEN and CDR2 SYDVKM. CDR3 length equals 15 residues. Trimming at V came to 8 bases and at J to 3 bases, leaving 9 bases not matched to a gene. The CDR3 DNA reads as TGTGCCAGCCGCAGGGGGGGCGATTCTAATGAAAAACTGTTTTTT. This encodes CASRRGGDSNEKLFF.

The DNA for the CDR3 is TGTGCCTGGAAAGGGAGCGGCAAAATTTACGAGCAGTACTTC. Translating it yields CAWKGSGKIYEQYF. The chain uses TRBV30 and TRBJ2-7, with a tentative D call TRBD2 (5 bases). The germline CDR1 and CDR2 sequences are GTSNPN and SVGIG (reference sequence). This CDR3 region has 14 residues. V shed 4 bases and J shed 4 bases, with 17 bases lying between them.

J is TRBJ1-4 and V is TRBV9; a possible D gene is TRBD1 (5 bases). V lost 0 bases, J lost 7 bases, and 13 bases lay in between. The CDR3 is 15 amino acids. Germline V gene lookup returns CDR1 SGDLS and CDR2 YYNGEE. CDR3 in DNA: TGTGCCAGCAGCGTAGATGGGGGTCCGAGTGAAAAACTGTTTTTT. Translating gives CASSVDGGPSEKLFF.

This clone was seen once. The chain has TRBV10-3 and TRBJ2-7; D ambiguous. Germline V gene data show CDR1 as ENHRY and CDR2 as SYGVKD. V was cut by 0 bases and J by 0 bases, with 6 bases left in between. CDR3 length: 14 amino acids. DNA of the CDR3: TGTGCCATCAGTGAGTCCGCTGGCTCCTACGAGCAGTACTTC. It is translated as CAISESAGSYEQYF.

The chain recombines TRBV29-1 with TRBJ2-5, with D perhaps matching TRBD1 or TRBD2 (6 bases each). This CDR3 contains 15 residues. The ends were cut back, 0 bases at V and 5 bases at J, with 16 bases in the middle. Germline CDR1 reads SQVTM; CDR2 reads ANQGSEA. CDR3 region: CSVEEGGGGVETQYF. The CDR3 nucleotides read TGCAGCGTTGAAGAAGGGGGAGGAGGCGTGGAGACCCAGTACTTC.

This chain links TRBV4-2 with TRBJ2-2, with TRBD1 as a possible D gene (5 bases). The V end was cut by 0 bases, the J end by 5 bases, with 10 bases between. The CDR3 is 15 amino acids. The germline V gene has CDR1 LGHNA and CDR2 YNFKEQ. The chain's CDR3 is CASSQDQGRTGELFF. The DNA of the CDR3 is TGTGCCAGCAGCCAAGATCAGGGTCGAACCGGGGAGCTGTTTTTT.

V and J are TRBV27 and TRBJ2-5; D perhaps matches TRBD2 (5 bases). The tail of the sequence fits TRBJ2-7 better, so the J call may be wrong. The CDR3 consists of 15 residues. Germline CDR1 and CDR2: MNHEY and SMNVEV (reference sequence). In DNA form, the CDR3 reads TGTGCCAGCAGCACTCCCGGGATATATCCCTACGAGCAGTACTTC. Amino acids: CASSTPGIYPYEQYF.

This chain links TRBV4-1 with TRBJ1-2; D is unresolved. The V end was cut by 3 bases, the J end by 11 bases, with 13 bases between. Per the germline V gene, CDR1 is MGHRA and CDR2 is YSYEKL. The CDR3 has 12 amino acids. CDR3 DNA sequence: TGCGCCAGCAGCCAGTCGCGAAGGGAGTACACCTTC. It translates to CASSQSRREYTF.

This chain links TRBV7-9 with TRBJ1-4; 9 nucleotides align to TRBD1. The CDR3 has 15 amino acids. Per germline, CDR1 SEHNR and CDR2 FQNEAQ (reference sequence). Trimming took 5 bases from V and 7 from J; bases not matched to a gene: 8. The CDR3 DNA follows: TGTGCCAGCAGCCCTAGTCGGACAGGGGTTGAAAAACTGTTTTTT. This encodes CASSPSRTGVEKLFF. Drawing the rest from reference TRBV7-9 and TRBJ1-4, the complete variable domain is DTGVSQNPRHKITKRGQNVTFRCDPISEHNRLYWYRQTLGQGPEFLTYFQNEAQLEKSRLLSDRFSAERPKGSFSTLEIQRTEQGDSAMYLCASSPSRTGVEKLFFGSGTQLSVL.

This chain uses TRBV2 with TRBJ2-7; D is unclear. The CDR3 sequence is 11 residues long. The germline gives CDR1 SNHLY, CDR2 FYNNEI. The CDR3: CASSDSQRLVV. CDR3 DNA: TGTGCCAGCAGTGATTCACAGCGTTTGGTTGTC.

The J gene is TRBJ2-1, the V gene TRBV11-2; TRBD2 matches at 8 bases. The CDR3 loop spans 15 amino acids. J lost 9 bases, V lost 5 bases, and 12 bases had no gene match. The germline V gene encodes CDR1 SGHAT and CDR2 FQNNGV. The CDR3 bases are TGTGCCAGCAGCCCCCGGGGTAGCGGGGTGGCTGAGCAGTTCTTC. Translated: CASSPRGSGVAEQFF.

The J gene is TRBJ2-6, the V gene TRBV6-5; TRBD2 might be the D (6 bases). The CDR3 length is 16 residues. V lost 6 bases to trimming and J lost 0 bases, with 12 bases between them. Germline CDR1 and CDR2: MNHEY and SVGAGI. In DNA, the CDR3 is TGTGCCAGCAGATACGGGGGATCCTCTGGGGCCAACGTCCTGACTTTC. This encodes CASRYGGSSGANVLTF.

The chain links TRBV10-3 to TRBJ1-2; possibly TRBD1 for D (5 bases). Trimming shortened V by 6 bases and J by 7 bases, and 15 bases separated the two germline ends. The CDR3 contains 13 residues. Germline loops: CDR1 ENHRY, CDR2 SYGVKD. The CDR3 region has the DNA TGTGCCATCAGACCCATGGGACGTTCTGGCTACACCTTC. Its translation: CAIRPMGRSGYTF.

The chain couples TRBV18 to TRBJ1-1; D is undetermined. V was trimmed by 2 bases and J by 3 bases, leaving 7 bases between them. In germline, CDR1 is KGHSH, CDR2 LQKENI. There are 13 residues in the CDR3. CDR3 protein: CASSPIKDTEAFF. In nucleotides, the CDR3 is TGTGCCAGCTCACCAATAAAGGACACTGAAGCTTTCTTT.

The rearrangement links TRBV5-4 to TRBJ2-7, with TRBD2 identical over 8 bases. CDR1 is SGHNT, CDR2 YYREEE, per germline (reference sequence). The CDR3 is 14 amino acids. With V trimmed by 4 bases and J by 5 bases, 8 bases remained unmatched. Here the CDR3 DNA reads TGTGCCAGCAGCCGAAGCGGGAGTGTCGACGAGCAGTACTTC. Its protein product is CASSRSGSVDEQYF.

The J gene is TRBJ2-2, the V gene TRBV6-5; TRBD2 is a possible D gene (7 bases). Germline loops: CDR1 MNHEY, CDR2 SVGAGI. Trimming left V 2 bases short and J 4 bases short, with 11 bases between. The CDR3 is 15 amino acids. CDR3 in DNA: TGTGCCAGCAGTTACGGGAGGGGGGTCACCGGGGAGCTGTTTTTT. Amino acid sequence: CASSYGRGVTGELFF.

The rearrangement uses TRBV7-8 and TRBJ2-3, with D hard to call. From germline, CDR1 is SGHVS and CDR2 FQNEAQ. Between the trimmed V and J ends, which lost 1 base and 3 bases, there was a span of 14 bases. The CDR3 length is 16 residues. CDR3: CASSLGQSRRTDTQYF. The CDR3, as DNA: TGTGCCAGCAGCTTAGGGCAAAGTAGAAGGACAGATACGCAGTATTTT.

This clone showed up just once. A read error may be the cause here, since a much bigger clone is one base away. J is TRBJ2-3 and V is TRBV7-9; D is unclear. The CDR3 contains 14 residues. Germline assignment: CDR1 SEHNR and CDR2 FQNEAQ (reference sequence). Trimming shortened V by 5 bases and J by 0 bases, and 9 bases separated the two germline ends. CDR3 loop: CASSLVPSTDTQYF. CDR3 coding DNA: TGTGCCAGCAGCCTCGTGCCAAGCACAGATACGCAGTATTTT.

The chain has TRBV19 and TRBJ2-1; 9 bases map to TRBD1. Germline lookup yields CDR1 LNHDA and CDR2 SQIVND (reference sequence). V was pared by 5 bases and J by 6 bases, with 8 bases of the junction left unmatched. CDR3 length: 15 residues. CDR3 sequence reads: CASSRPGQGSNEQFF. The CDR3 coding sequence is TGTGCCAGTAGTCGCCCGGGACAGGGTAGCAATGAGCAGTTCTTC.

The chain recombines TRBV9 with TRBJ2-1; 8 bases line up with TRBD1. Trimming cost V 3 bases and J 14 bases; bases outside gene matches: 22. Germline CDR1 reads SGDLS; CDR2 reads YYNGEE. This CDR3 is 17 amino acids long. The CDR3 sequence is CASSAGVGSGGRFGEFF. In nucleotides, the CDR3 is TGTGCCAGCAGCGCAGGCGTAGGGTCAGGGGGCCGTTTCGGGGAGTTCTTC.

V gene TRBV2 combines with J gene TRBJ2-1; D is uncertain. V dropped 8 bases and J dropped 2 bases, with 4 bases sitting between them. Germline-derived CDR1 and CDR2 are SNHLY and FYNNEI. This CDR3 contains 11 residues. CDR3 sequence reads: CASDPYNEQFF. DNA of the CDR3: TGTGCCAGCGACCCCTACAATGAGCAGTTCTTC.

The rearrangement joins TRBV5-3 to TRBJ1-1; D is unclear. TRBV5-3 is an ORF, with its function uncertain. V gave up 4 bases and J gave up 1 base, with 5 bases separating them. CDR3 length: 12 amino acids. In DNA, the CDR3 is TGTGCCAGAAGCCCTCGGAACACTGAAGCTTTCTTT. It translates to CARSPRNTEAFF.